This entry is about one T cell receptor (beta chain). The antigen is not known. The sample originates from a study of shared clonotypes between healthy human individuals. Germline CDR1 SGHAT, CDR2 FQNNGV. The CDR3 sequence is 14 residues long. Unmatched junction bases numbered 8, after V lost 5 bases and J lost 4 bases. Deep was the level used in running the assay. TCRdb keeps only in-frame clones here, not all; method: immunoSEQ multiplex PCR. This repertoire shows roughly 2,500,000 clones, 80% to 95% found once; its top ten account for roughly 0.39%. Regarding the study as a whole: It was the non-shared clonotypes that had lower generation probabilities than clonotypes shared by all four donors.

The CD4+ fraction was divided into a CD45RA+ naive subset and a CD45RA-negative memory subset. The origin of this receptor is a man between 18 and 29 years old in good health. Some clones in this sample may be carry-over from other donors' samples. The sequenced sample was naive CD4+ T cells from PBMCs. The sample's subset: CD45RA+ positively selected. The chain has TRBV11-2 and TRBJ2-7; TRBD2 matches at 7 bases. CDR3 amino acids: CASSESGNFYEQYF. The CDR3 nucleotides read TGTGCCAGCAGCGAAAGCGGGAACTTTTACGAGCAGTACTTC.